This T cell receptor beta chain was retrieved from a study of T cells in Graves' hyperthyroidism and ophthalmopathy. Amplification targeted TCR beta CDR3 regions from RNA transcripts. RT-PCR in the first round (using the HTBI primer set) targeted the TCR CDR3. TCRdb itself ran the multiplex PCR reads through MiXCR, one entry per CDR3 protein. The table lists fewer than 900,000 distinct CDR3 sequences, over 15% of them singletons. Germline CDR1 SNHLY, CDR2 FYNNEI. The V and J ends lost 4 bases and 2 bases, in that order; junction bases with no gene match: 2. This CDR3 spans 13 amino acids. Points from the study as a whole: Most clonotypes expanded in the thyroid (above 0.001) were also present in blood.

This clonotype was counted many times. Its specificity is unknown. Every diagnosis used clinical symptoms, serum thyroxine and TRAb, thyroid ultrasound and orbital computed tomography. Sequencing was performed on blood. The sequence came from a man aged 18-30 years with Graves' hyperthyroidism. The chain employs TRBV2 and TRBJ2-7, with TRBD1 matching 7 bases. The DNA of the CDR3 is TGTGCCAGCAGTGGAGGGGGCCCCTACGAGCAGTACTTC. It yields the protein CASSGGGPYEQYF.